The entry below gives a single T cell receptor (beta chain) sequence along with its context. Its specificity is unknown. Thymus pieces cut out during corrective heart surgery were the tissue that was used. Measured with immunoSEQ multiplex PCR; TCRdb has only the in-frame clones, and not every one. The sample carries tens of thousands of clones, 90% to 95% recorded once. Germline-derived CDR1 and CDR2 are SGHRS and YFSETQ. CDR3 size: 14 residues. With 5 bases removed from V and 2 bases from J, the gap between germline ends came to 13 bases. The sample is drawn from a study of human thymus T cells. Regarding the study as a whole: Related research described strongly overlapping thymic repertoires in unrelated people.

The sequence derives from a girl in the first two years of life with a congenital heart defect but otherwise immunologically healthy. The sequenced sample consisted of thymus tissue. The chain has TRBV5-1 and TRBJ1-2; no clear D gene. In DNA, the CDR3 is TGCGCCAGCAGGCCCTGGGTTAGGAACTATGGCTACACCTTC. It encodes CASRPWVRNYGYTF.